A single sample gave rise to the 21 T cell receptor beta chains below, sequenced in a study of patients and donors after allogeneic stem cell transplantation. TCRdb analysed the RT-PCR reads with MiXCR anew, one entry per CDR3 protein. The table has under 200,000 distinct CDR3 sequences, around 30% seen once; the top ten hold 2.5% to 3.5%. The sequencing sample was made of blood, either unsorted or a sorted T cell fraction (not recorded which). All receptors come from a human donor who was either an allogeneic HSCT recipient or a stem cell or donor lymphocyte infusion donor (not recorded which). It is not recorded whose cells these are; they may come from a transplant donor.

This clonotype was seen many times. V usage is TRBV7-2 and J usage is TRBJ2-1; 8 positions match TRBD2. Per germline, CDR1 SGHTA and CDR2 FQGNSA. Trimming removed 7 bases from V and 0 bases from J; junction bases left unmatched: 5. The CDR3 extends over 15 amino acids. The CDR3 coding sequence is TGTGCCAGCACCGTAGCGGGGCTCTCCTACAATGAGCAGTTCTTC. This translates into CASTVAGLSYNEQFF. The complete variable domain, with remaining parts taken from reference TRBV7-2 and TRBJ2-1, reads GAGVSQSPSNKVTEKGKDVELRCDPISGHTALYWYRQSLGQGLEFLIYFQGNSAPDKSGLPSDRFSAERTGGSVSTLTIQRTQQEDSAVYLCASTVAGLSYNEQFFGPGTRLTVL.

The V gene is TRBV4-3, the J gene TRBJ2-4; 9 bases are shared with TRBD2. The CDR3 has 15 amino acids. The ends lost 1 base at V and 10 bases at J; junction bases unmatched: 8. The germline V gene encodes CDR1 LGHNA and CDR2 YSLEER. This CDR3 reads CASSQGREGLRIQYF. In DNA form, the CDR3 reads TGCGCCAGCAGCCAAGGGCGGGAGGGCCTGAGAATTCAGTACTTC.

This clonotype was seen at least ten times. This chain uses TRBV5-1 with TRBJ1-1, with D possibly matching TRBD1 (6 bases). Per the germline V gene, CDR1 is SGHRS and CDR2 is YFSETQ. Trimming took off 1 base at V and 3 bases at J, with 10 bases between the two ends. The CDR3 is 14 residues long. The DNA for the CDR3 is TGCGCCAGCAGCTTGACAGGGCCCTACACTGAAGCTTTCTTT. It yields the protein CASSLTGPYTEAFF.

The CDR3 sequence: CASSPEGQPTHNQPQHF. The CDR3 coding sequence is TGTGCCAGCAGCCCCGAGGGACAGCCCACCCACAATCAGCCCCAGCATTTT. This sequence joins TRBV9 and TRBJ1-5; 7 bases fit TRBD1. This CDR3 contains 17 residues. The V and J ends lost 4 bases and 3 bases, in that order; junction bases with no gene match: 13. Per germline, CDR1 SGDLS and CDR2 YYNGEE.

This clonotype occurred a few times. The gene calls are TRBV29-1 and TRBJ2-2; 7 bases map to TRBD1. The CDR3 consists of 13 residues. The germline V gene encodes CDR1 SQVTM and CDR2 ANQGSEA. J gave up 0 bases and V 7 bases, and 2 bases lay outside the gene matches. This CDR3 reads CSGGQANTGELFF. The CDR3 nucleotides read TGCAGCGGAGGACAGGCGAACACCGGGGAGCTGTTTTTT.

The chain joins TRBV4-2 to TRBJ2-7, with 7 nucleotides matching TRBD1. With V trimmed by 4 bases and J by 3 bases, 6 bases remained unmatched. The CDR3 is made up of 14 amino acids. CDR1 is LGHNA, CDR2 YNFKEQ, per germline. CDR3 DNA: TGTGCCAGCAGCCCAGGGACAGCGATCTACGAGCAGTACTTC. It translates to CASSPGTAIYEQYF.

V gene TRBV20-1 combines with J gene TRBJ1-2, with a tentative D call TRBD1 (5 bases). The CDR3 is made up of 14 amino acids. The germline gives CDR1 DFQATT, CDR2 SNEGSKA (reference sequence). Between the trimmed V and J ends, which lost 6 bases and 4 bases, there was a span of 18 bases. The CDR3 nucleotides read TGCAGTGCCCCCGGCCTGGGACGGAGCTATGGCTACACCTTC. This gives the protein CSAPGLGRSYGYTF.

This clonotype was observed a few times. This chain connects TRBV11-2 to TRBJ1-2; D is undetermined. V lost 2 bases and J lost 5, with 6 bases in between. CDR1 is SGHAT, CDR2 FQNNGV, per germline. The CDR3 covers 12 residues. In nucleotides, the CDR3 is TGTGCCAGCAGCTTACAGACATATGGCTACACCTTC. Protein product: CASSLQTYGYTF.

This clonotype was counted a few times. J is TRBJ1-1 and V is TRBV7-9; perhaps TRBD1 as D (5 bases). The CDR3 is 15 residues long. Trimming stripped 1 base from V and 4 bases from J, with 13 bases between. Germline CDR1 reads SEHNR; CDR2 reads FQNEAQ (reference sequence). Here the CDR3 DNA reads TGTGCCAGCAGCTTAGTTCGGGGAGGGGTCACTGAAGCTTTCTTT. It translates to CASSLVRGGVTEAFF.

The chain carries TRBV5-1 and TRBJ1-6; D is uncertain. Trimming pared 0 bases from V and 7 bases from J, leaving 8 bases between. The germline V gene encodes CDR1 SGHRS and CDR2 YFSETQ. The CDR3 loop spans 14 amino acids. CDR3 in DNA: TGCGCCAGCAGCTTGGGAGACAACAATTCACCCCTCCACTTT. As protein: CASSLGDNNSPLHF. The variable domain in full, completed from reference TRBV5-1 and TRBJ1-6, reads KAGVTQTPRYLIKTRGQQVTLSCSPISGHRSVSWYQQTPGQGLQFLFEYFSETQRNKGNFPGRFSGRQFSNSRSEMNVSTLELGDSALYLCASSLGDNNSPLHFGNGTRLTVT.

CDR3 residues: CASSRSTYEQYF. The DNA for the CDR3 is TGTGCCAGCAGCCGCAGCACCTACGAGCAGTACTTC. The chain is built from TRBV3-1 and TRBJ2-7, with D unclear. The germline V gene has CDR1 LGHDT and CDR2 YNNKEL (reference sequence). This CDR3 comprises 12 residues. The V gene lost 4 bases and the J gene lost 2 bases, with 6 bases spanning the gap.

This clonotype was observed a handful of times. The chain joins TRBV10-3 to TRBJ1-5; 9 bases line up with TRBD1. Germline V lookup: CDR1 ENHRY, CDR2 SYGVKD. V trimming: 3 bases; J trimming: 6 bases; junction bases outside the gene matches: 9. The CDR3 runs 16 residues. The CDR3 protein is CAISDRPTGGGQPQHF. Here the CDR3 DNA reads TGTGCCATCAGTGACCGCCCGACAGGGGGGGGTCAGCCCCAGCATTTT.

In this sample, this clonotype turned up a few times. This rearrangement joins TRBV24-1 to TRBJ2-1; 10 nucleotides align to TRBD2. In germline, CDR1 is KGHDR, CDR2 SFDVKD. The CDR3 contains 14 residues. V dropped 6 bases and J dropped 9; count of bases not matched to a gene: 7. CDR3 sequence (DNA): TGTGCCACCAGTACTAGCGGGAATCGTGGTGAGCAGTTCTTC. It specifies CATSTSGNRGEQFF.

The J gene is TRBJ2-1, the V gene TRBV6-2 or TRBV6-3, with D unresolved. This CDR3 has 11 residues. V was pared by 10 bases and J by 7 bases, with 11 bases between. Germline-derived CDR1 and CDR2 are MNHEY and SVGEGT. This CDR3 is CATQDPNEQFF. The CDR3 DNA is TGTGCCACCCAGGACCCAAATGAGCAGTTCTTC.

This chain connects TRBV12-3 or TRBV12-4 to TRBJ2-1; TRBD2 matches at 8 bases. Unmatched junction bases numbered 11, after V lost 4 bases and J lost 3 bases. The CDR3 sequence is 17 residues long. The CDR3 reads CASSSRRGSGDYNEQFF. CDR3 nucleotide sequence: TGTGCCAGCAGTTCACGCCGAGGTAGCGGGGACTACAATGAGCAGTTCTTC.

The CDR3 region is CATSTYRGMPEKLFF. The CDR3, as DNA: TGTGCCACCAGCACTTACAGGGGAATGCCAGAAAAACTGTTTTTT. The rearrangement joins TRBV15 to TRBJ1-4; TRBD1 matches at 7 bases. V lost 4 bases, J lost 8 bases, and 10 bases stayed unmatched. Looked up from germline, CDR1 is LNHNV and CDR2 is YYDKDF (reference sequence). There are 15 residues in the CDR3.

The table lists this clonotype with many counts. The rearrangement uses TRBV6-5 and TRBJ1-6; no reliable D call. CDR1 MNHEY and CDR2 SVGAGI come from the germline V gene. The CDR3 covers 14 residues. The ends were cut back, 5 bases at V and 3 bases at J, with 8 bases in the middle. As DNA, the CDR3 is TGTGCCAGCAGTAGCAGGATCTATAATTCACCCCTCCACTTT. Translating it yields CASSSRIYNSPLHF.

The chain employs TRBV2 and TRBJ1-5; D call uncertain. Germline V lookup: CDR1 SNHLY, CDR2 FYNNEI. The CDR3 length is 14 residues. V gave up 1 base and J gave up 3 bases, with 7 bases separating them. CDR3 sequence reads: CASSEESVNQPQHF. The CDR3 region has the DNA TGTGCCAGCAGTGAAGAGAGTGTCAATCAGCCCCAGCATTTT.

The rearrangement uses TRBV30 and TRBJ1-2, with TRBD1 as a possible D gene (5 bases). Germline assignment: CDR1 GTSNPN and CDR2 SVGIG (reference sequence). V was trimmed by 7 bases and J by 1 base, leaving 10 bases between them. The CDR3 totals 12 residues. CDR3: CASGTHNYGYTF. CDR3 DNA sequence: TGTGCCTCCGGGACTCATAACTATGGCTACACCTTC.

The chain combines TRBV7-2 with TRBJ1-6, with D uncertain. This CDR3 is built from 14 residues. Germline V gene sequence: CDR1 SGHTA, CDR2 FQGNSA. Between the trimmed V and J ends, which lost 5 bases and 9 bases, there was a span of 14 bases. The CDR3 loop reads CASSADSFGSPLHF. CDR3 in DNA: TGTGCCAGCAGCGCAGATTCTTTCGGTTCACCCCTCCACTTT.

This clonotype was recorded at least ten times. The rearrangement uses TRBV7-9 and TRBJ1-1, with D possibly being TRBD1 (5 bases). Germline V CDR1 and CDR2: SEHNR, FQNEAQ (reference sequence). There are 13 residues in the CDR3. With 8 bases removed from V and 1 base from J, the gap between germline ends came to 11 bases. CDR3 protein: CASWDGRNTEAFF. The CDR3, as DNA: TGTGCCAGCTGGGACGGACGGAACACTGAAGCTTTCTTT.